This passage covers 13 T cell receptor beta chains from one sample sequenced in a study of T cells in Graves' hyperthyroidism and ophthalmopathy. Researchers took RNA transcripts and amplified the TCR beta CDR3 regions from them. The HTBI primer set drove a first-round RT-PCR of the TCR CDR3. Via MiXCR, TCRdb re-called the multiplex PCR reads, giving one row per CDR3 protein. The repertoire holds around 690,000 distinct CDR3 sequences, with 17% as singletons. Specimen: blood. These receptors all stem from a man aged 45-60 years with Graves' hyperthyroidism.

V and J are TRBV28 and TRBJ1-5; D is possibly TRBD1 (5 bases). Germline CDR1 MDHEN, CDR2 SYDVKM. The CDR3 length is 14 residues. The V end lost 6 bases, the J end lost 7 bases, and 16 bases lay between the germline ends. The CDR3 loop is CASSGWQGPQPQHF. CDR3 bases: TGTGCCAGCAGCGGTTGGCAGGGACCCCAGCCCCAGCATTTT. Based on the CDR3 plus reference TRBV28 and TRBJ1-5, the full variable domain is DVKVTQSSRYLVKRTGEKVFLECVQDMDHENMFWYRQDPGLGLRLIYFSYDVKMKEKGDIPEGYSVSREKKERFSLILESASTNQTSMYLCASSGWQGPQPQHFGDGTRLSIL.

The rearrangement links TRBV20-1 to TRBJ2-5; unclear D gene. V was trimmed by 0 bases and J by 1 base, leaving 6 bases between them. Germline lookup yields CDR1 DFQATT and CDR2 SNEGSKA (reference sequence). The CDR3 spans 13 residues. The CDR3, as DNA: TGCAGTGCTAGAGAAATCCTCCAAGAGACCCAGTACTTC. This translates into CSAREILQETQYF.

In its sample, this clonotype was seen many times. V gene TRBV6-1 combines with J gene TRBJ2-2, with TRBD2 matching over 12 bases. Germline trimming cut 2 bases from V and 6 bases from J; bases unmatched to any gene: 1. The CDR3 is 15 residues long. Germline values: CDR1 MNHNS, CDR2 SASEGT. The CDR3 loop reads CASSELAGGPGELFF. The DNA of the CDR3 is TGTGCCAGCAGTGAACTAGCGGGAGGGCCCGGGGAGCTGTTTTTT.

With respect to this clonotype: One junction end disagrees with the germline gene, perhaps due to a read error. V usage is TRBV15 and J usage is TRBJ2-6; 7 bases map to TRBD2. Looked up from germline, CDR1 is LNHNV and CDR2 is YYDKDF (reference sequence). This CDR3 contains 18 residues. The CDR3 coding sequence is TGTGCCACCAGCAGAGACCGGCCAGCGGGGAATGGGACCAACGTCCTGACTTTC. Protein: CATSRDRPAGNGTNVLTF.

This clonotype was seen only a few times. The chain recombines TRBV5-1 with TRBJ2-7, with D maybe TRBD1 (6 bases). The CDR3 totals 12 residues. Germline V gene sequence: CDR1 SGHRS, CDR2 YFSETQ. Trimming removed 3 bases from V and 5 bases from J, with 9 bases in between. CDR3 nucleotides: TGCGCCAGCAGCTGGGACAACCACGAGCAGTACTTC. It codes for CASSWDNHEQYF. Variable domain in full (rest from reference TRBV5-1 and TRBJ2-7): KAGVTQTPRYLIKTRGQQVTLSCSPISGHRSVSWYQQTPGQGLQFLFEYFSETQRNKGNFPGRFSGRQFSNSRSEMNVSTLELGDSALYLCASSWDNHEQYFGPGTRLTVT.

Ten or more counts support this clonotype. The chain employs TRBV6-1 and TRBJ2-7, with unresolved D. The V end was cut by 5 bases, the J end by 9 bases, with 17 bases between. This CDR3 contains 13 residues. The V gene's germline CDR1 is MNHNS and CDR2 SASEGT. The CDR3 bases are TGTGCCAGCAGTCAGGACCCCGTAGGTGTGCAGTACTTC. This codes for CASSQDPVGVQYF.

This clonotype has only a few counts. The gene calls are TRBV11-2 and TRBJ2-1; the D gene is possibly TRBD1 (6 bases). With 8 bases removed from V and 3 bases from J, the gap between germline ends came to 17 bases. The germline CDR1 and CDR2 sequences are SGHAT and FQNNGV. The CDR3 spans 15 residues. The CDR3 DNA reads as TGTGCCAGCCCGGATGAGGGGGAAAACTACAATGAGCAGTTCTTC. This codes for CASPDEGENYNEQFF.

The sample holds many counts of this clonotype. V and J are TRBV7-2 and TRBJ2-2; 12 bases fit TRBD2. CDR1 SGHTA and CDR2 FQGNSA come from the germline V gene. The CDR3 spans 17 residues. The V gene end was trimmed by 2 bases and the J gene end by 4 bases; junction bases not matched to a gene: 5. In nucleotides, the CDR3 is TGTGCCAGCAGCTTAAGGACTAGCGGGAAAGGCACCGGGGAGCTGTTTTTT. Protein sequence: CASSLRTSGKGTGELFF.

This clonotype was counted ten times or more. The chain carries TRBV11-2 and TRBJ2-7; TRBD1 matches at 9 bases. Trimming took 6 bases from V and 4 from J; bases not matched to a gene: 7. Per germline, CDR1 SGHAT and CDR2 FQNNGV. The CDR3 runs to 14 residues. The CDR3 DNA reads as TGTGCCAGCAGTTCAGGACAGGGGAGGTACGAGCAGTACTTC. Protein sequence: CASSSGQGRYEQYF.

The chain couples TRBV4-3 to TRBJ2-2; TRBD1 is a possible D gene (6 bases). CDR3 length: 17 amino acids. Looked up from germline, CDR1 is LGHNA and CDR2 is YSLEER. V lost 0 bases and J lost 1, with 12 bases in between. CDR3 DNA sequence: TGCGCCAGCAGCCAAGAGGGGGCCCCAATGAACACCGGGGAGCTGTTTTTT. Translation: CASSQEGAPMNTGELFF.

This chain joins TRBV2 and TRBJ2-7, with TRBD2 identical over 10 bases. The CDR3 is made up of 15 amino acids. V shed 5 bases, J shed 3 bases, and the junction held 7 bases outside the gene matches. Germline V gene sequence: CDR1 SNHLY, CDR2 FYNNEI. CDR3 sequence: CASSLSSGRHYEQYF. CDR3 nucleotides: TGTGCCAGCAGTCTAAGTAGCGGGAGGCACTACGAGCAGTACTTC. The full variable domain, with the rest looked up from reference TRBV2 and TRBJ2-7, is EPEVTQTPSHQVTQMGQEVILRCVPISNHLYFYWYRQILGQKVEFLVSFYNNEISEKSEIFDDQFSVERPDGSNFTLKIRSTKLEDSAMYFCASSLSSGRHYEQYFGPGTRLTVT.

The chain carries TRBV19 and TRBJ2-2, with 10 positions matching TRBD1. Germline values: CDR1 LNHDA, CDR2 SQIVND (reference sequence). The CDR3 sequence is 14 residues long. The trim removed 8 bases at V and 4 bases at J, leaving 4 bases unmatched. CDR3: CASRDRGTTGELFF. CDR3 nucleotides: TGTGCCAGTCGGGACAGGGGAACCACCGGGGAGCTGTTTTTT.

A few counts support this clonotype. J is TRBJ1-2 and V is TRBV28; 8 positions match TRBD1. The CDR3 extends over 16 amino acids. With V trimmed by 1 base and J by 5 bases, 9 bases remained unmatched. Germline V lookup: CDR1 MDHEN, CDR2 SYDVKM. The CDR3 region is CASSLSATGDRYGYTF. The CDR3 nucleotides read TGTGCCAGCAGTTTATCCGCGACAGGGGATCGATATGGCTACACCTTC.